The rows below give T cell receptor beta chains drawn from one sample of a study of T cell responses to AZD1222 COVID-19 vaccine. Sequencing used immunoSEQ multiplex PCR; TCRdb keeps in-frame clones, though not all of them. This table has 120,000 or so clones, roughly 91% appearing once. The specimen was peripheral blood, collected on day 0 of MenACWY control vaccination. The receptors were gathered from an adult in good health. Each CDR3 is given with its conserved first and last residue. D genes are given only for firm matches. Some rows mark clone size as missing; the rest say once, few, many or name a class of expanded clone.

abundance,j_gene,len,d_gene,v_gene,CDR3nt,CDR3aa
NA,TRBJ2-5,15,NA,TRBV6-1,TGTGCCAGCAGTGAACTTCCAGTACCCAACGAGACCCAGTACTTC,CASSELPVPNETQYF
NA,TRBJ1-2,15,TRBD1,TRBV5-1,TGCGCCAGCAGCCTAGACCCGACAGGGGCTGGTGGCTACACCTTC,CASSLDPTGAGGYTF
NA,TRBJ1-2,13,TRBD1,TRBV11-3,TGTGCCAGCAGCTTCGAGGGGGCTGGGGGCTACACCTTC,CASSFEGAGGYTF
NA,TRBJ1-3,15,NA,TRBV11-3,TGTGCCAGCAGCGAGGGACGGCGAGCTGGAAACACCATATATTTT,CASSEGRRAGNTIYF
few,TRBJ2-3,14,NA,TRBV5-4,TGTGCCAGCAGCTTAGGTTTCAGCACAGATACGCAGTATTTT,CASSLGFSTDTQYF
NA,TRBJ1-1,14,NA,TRBV5-6,TGTGCCAGCAGCGCCCTCGGCAGGACTCGGGTAGCTTTCTTT,CASSALGRTRVAFF
NA,TRBJ1-6,14,TRBD1,TRBV5-1,TGCGCCAGCTTCGGGGGGACAGCAGGTTCACCCCTCCACTTT,CASFGGTAGSPLHF
NA,TRBJ2-5,13,NA,TRBV30,TGTGCCTGGAGTGATACTAGCCGGGAGACCCAGTACTTC,CAWSDTSRETQYF
NA,TRBJ1-2,12,NA,TRBV2,TGTGCCAGCACCAGACAGGACTATGGCTACACCTTC,CASTRQDYGYTF
NA,TRBJ1-5,17,NA,TRBV18,TGTGCCAGCTCAACTGTCGGCCCGGGATCGGGCAATCAGCCCCAGCATTTT,CASSTVGPGSGNQPQHF
NA,TRBJ2-3,12,NA,TRBV7-6,TGTGCCAGCAGCTTATCCCAGGATACGCAGTATTTT,CASSLSQDTQYF